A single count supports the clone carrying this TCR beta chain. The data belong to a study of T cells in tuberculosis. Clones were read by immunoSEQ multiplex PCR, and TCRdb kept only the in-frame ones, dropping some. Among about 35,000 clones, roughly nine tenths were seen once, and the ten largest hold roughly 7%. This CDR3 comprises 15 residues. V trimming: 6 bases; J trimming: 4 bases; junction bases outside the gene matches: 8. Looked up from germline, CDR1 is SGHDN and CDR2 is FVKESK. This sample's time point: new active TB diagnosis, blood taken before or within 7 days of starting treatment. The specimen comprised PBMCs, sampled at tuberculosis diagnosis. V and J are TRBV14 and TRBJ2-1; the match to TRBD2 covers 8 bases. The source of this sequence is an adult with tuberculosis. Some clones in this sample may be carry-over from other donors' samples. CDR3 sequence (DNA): TGTGCCAGCAGTTCCATGGGCGGGGGGTACAATGAGCAGTTCTTC. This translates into CASSSMGGGYNEQFF.